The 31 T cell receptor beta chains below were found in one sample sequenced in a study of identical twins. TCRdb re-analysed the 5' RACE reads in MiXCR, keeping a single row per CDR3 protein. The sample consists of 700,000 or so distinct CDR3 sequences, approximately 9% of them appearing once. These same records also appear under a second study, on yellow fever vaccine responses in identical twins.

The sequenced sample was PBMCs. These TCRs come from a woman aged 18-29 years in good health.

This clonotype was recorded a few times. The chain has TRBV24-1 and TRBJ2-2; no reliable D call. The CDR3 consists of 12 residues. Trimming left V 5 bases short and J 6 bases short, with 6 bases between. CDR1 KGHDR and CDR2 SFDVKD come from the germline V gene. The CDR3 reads CATSVAAGELFF. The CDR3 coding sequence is TGTGCCACCAGTGTTGCCGCCGGGGAGCTGTTTTTT.

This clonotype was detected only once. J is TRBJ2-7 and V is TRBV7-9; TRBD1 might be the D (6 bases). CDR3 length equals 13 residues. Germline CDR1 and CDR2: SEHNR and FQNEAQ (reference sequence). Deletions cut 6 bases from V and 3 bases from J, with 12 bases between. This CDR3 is CASRPTGIYEQYF. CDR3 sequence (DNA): TGTGCCAGCAGACCTACAGGGATCTACGAGCAGTACTTC.

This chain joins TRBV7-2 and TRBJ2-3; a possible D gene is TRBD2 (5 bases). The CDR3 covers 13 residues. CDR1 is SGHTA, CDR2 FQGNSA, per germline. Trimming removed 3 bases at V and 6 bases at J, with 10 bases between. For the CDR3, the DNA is TGTGCCAGCAGCTTCCGGGGTTGGGATACGCAGTATTTT. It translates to CASSFRGWDTQYF.

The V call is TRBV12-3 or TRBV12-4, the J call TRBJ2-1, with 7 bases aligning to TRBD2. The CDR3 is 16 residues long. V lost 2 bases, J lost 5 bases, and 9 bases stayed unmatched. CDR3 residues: CASSLSGLAANNEQFF. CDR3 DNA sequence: TGTGCCAGCAGTTTAAGTGGGCTAGCGGCTAACAATGAGCAGTTCTTC.

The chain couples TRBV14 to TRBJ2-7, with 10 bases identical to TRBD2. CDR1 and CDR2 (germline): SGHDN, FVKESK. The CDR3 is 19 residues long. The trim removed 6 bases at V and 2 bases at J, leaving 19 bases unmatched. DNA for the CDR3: TGTGCCAGCAGAGAGGTTCGGAGTAGCGGGGGGCCTCCGACCTACGAGCAGTACTTC. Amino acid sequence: CASREVRSSGGPPTYEQYF.

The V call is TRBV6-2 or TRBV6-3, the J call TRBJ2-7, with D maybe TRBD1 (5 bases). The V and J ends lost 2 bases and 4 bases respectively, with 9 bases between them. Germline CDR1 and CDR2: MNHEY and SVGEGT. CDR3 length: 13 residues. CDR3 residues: CASSYDQGYEQYF. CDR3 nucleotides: TGTGCCAGCAGTTACGACCAGGGATACGAGCAGTACTTC.

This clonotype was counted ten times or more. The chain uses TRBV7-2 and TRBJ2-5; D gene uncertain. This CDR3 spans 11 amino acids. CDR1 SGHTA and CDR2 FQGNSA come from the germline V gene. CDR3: CSSAIVGTQYF. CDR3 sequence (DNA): TGTAGCTCGGCGATCGTTGGGACCCAGTACTTC.

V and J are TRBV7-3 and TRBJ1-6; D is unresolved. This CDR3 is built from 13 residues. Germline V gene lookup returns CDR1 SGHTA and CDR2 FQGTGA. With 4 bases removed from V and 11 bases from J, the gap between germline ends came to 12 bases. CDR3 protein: CASSSDPAAPLHF. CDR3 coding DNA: TGTGCCAGCAGCTCCGACCCGGCGGCACCCCTCCACTTT. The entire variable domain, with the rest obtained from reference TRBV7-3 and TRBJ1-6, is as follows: GAGVSQTPSNKVTEKGKYVELRCDPISGHTALYWYRQSLGQGPEFLIYFQGTGAADDSGLPNDRFFAVRPEGSVSTLKIQRTERGDSAVYLCASSSDPAAPLHFGNGTRLTVT.

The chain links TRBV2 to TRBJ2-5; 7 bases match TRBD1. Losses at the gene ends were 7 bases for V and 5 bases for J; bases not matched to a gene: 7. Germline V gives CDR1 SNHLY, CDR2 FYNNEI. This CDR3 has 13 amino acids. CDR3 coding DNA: TGTGCCAGCACCAGGACAGGACACGAGACCCAGTACTTC. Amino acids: CASTRTGHETQYF.

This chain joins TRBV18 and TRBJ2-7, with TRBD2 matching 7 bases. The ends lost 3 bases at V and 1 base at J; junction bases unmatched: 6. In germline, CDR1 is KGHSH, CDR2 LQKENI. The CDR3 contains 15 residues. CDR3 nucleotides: TGTGCCAGCTCACCGTCGGGAGGACTTTCCTACGAGCAGTACTTC. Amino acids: CASSPSGGLSYEQYF.

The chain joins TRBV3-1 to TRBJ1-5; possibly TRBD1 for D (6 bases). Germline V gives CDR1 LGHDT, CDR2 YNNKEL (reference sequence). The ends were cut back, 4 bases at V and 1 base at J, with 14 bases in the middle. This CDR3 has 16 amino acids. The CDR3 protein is CASSPTGTTSNQPQHF. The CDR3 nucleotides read TGTGCCAGCAGCCCAACCGGGACAACAAGCAATCAGCCCCAGCATTTT.

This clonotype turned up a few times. The CDR3 loop is CASSFLGSLRTDTQYF. CDR3 nucleotides: TGTGCCAGCAGCTTCCTCGGTTCCCTGCGGACAGATACGCAGTATTTT. The J gene is TRBJ2-3, the V gene TRBV5-5, with unresolved D. This CDR3 is 16 amino acids long. Germline CDR1 is SGHKS and CDR2 is YYEKEE (reference sequence). Between the trimmed V and J ends, which lost 2 bases and 3 bases, there was a span of 16 bases.

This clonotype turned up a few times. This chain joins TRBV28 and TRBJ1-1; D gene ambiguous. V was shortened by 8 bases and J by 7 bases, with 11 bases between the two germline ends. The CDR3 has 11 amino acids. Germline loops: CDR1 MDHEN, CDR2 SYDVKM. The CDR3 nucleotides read TGTGCCAGCGATAATCGATTTGAAGCTTTCTTT. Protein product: CASDNRFEAFF.

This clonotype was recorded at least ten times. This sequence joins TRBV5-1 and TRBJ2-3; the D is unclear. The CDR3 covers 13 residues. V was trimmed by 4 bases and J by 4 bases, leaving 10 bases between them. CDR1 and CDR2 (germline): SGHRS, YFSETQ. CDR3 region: CASSTGPPDTQYF. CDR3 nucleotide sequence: TGCGCCAGCAGCACCGGCCCTCCAGATACGCAGTATTTT. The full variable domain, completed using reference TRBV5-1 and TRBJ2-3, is KAGVTQTPRYLIKTRGQQVTLSCSPISGHRSVSWYQQTPGQGLQFLFEYFSETQRNKGNFPGRFSGRQFSNSRSEMNVSTLELGDSALYLCASSTGPPDTQYFGPGTRLTVL.

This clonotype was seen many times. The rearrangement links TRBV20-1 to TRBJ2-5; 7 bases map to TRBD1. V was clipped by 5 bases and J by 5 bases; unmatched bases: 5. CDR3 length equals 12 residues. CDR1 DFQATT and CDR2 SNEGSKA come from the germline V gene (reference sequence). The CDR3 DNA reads TGCAGTGCTTTCCACAGGGGCGAGACCCAGTACTTC. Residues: CSAFHRGETQYF.

CDR3 in amino acids: CASSLVRSTGELFF. The CDR3 coding sequence is TGTGCCAGCAGCTTAGTTAGGTCCACCGGGGAGCTGTTTTTT. The chain has TRBV7-2 and TRBJ2-2; D gene unclear. The CDR3 covers 14 residues. The germline V and J ends were trimmed by 1 base and 4 bases, with 7 bases remaining between them. The germline V gene encodes CDR1 SGHTA and CDR2 FQGNSA.

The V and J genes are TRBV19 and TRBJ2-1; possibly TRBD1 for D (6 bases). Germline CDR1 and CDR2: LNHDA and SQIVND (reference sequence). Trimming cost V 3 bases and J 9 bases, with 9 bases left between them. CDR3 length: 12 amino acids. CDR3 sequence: CASSIRGGEQFF. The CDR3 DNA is TGTGCCAGTAGTATCAGGGGCGGTGAGCAGTTCTTC.

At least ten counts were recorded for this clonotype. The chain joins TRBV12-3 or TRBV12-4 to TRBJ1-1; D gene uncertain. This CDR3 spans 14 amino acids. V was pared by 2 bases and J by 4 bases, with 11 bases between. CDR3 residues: CASSLTVVSTEAFF. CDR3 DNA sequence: TGTGCCAGCAGTTTAACAGTTGTTTCCACTGAAGCTTTCTTT.

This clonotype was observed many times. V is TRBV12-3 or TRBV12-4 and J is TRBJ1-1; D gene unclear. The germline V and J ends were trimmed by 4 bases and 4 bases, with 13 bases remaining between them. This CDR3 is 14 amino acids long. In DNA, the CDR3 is TGTGCCAGCAGTTCCAATGTGGGGAGCACTGAAGCTTTCTTT. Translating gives CASSSNVGSTEAFF.

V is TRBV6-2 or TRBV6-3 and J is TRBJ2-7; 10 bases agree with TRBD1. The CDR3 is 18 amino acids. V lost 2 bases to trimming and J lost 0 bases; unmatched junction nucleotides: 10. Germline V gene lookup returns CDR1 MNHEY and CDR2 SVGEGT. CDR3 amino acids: CASSYLWDRGFSSYEQYF. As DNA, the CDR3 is TGTGCCAGCAGTTACCTGTGGGACAGGGGCTTTAGCTCCTACGAGCAGTACTTC.

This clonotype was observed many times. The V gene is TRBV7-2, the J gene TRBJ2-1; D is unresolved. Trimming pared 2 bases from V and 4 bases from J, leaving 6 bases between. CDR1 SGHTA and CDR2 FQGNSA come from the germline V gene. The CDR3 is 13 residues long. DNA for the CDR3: TGTGCCAGCAGCTTAACCCTATACAATGAGCAGTTCTTC. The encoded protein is CASSLTLYNEQFF.

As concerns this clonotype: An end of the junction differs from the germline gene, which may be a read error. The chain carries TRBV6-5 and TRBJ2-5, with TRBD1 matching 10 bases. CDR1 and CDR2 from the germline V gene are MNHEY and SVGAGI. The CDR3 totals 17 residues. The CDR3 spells CASSNSGMTGGRETQYF. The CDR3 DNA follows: TGTGCCAGCAGTAACTCTGGGATGACAGGGGGCAGGGAGACCCAGTACTTC.

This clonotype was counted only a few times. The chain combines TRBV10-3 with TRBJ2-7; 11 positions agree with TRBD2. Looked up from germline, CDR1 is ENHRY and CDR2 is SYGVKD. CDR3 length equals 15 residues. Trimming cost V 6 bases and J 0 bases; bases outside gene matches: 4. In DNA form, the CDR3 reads TGTGCCATCAGCGAGACTAGCGGGATCTCCTACGAGCAGTACTTC. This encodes CAISETSGISYEQYF.

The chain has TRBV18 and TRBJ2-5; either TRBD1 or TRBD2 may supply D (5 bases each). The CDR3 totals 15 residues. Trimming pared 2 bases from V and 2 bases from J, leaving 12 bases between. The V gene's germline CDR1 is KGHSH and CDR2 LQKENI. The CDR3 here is CASSPSGTKQETQYF. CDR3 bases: TGTGCCAGCTCACCATCCGGGACGAAGCAAGAGACCCAGTACTTC.

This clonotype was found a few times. The CDR3 nucleotides read TGTGCCAGCAGCCATCTGGAGGGCGGATACTACAATGAGCAGTTCTTC. This sequence encodes CASSHLEGGYYNEQFF. This chain connects TRBV3-1 to TRBJ2-1, with D possibly matching TRBD2 (6 bases). V was clipped by 3 bases and J by 3 bases, with 15 bases between them. The CDR3 is 16 amino acids. Germline-derived CDR1 and CDR2 are LGHDT and YNNKEL (reference sequence).

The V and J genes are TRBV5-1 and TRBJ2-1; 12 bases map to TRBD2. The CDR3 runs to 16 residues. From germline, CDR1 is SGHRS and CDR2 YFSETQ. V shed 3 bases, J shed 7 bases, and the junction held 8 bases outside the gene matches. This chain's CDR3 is CASSSHTSGGRNEQFF. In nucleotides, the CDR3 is TGCGCCAGCAGCTCACATACTAGCGGGGGGCGGAATGAGCAGTTCTTC.

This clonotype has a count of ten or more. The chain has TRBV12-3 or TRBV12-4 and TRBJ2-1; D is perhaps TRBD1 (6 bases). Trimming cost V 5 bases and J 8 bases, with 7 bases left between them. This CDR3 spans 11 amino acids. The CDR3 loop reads CASSGGYEQFF. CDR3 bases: TGTGCCAGCAGTGGGGGCTATGAGCAGTTCTTC.

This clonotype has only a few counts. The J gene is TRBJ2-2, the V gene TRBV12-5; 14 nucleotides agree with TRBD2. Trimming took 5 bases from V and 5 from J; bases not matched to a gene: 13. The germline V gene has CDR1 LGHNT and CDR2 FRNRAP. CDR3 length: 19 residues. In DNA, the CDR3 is TGTGCTAGTGGTCCATGGACTAGCGGGAGGTCTCTTGGTACCGGGGAGCTGTTTTTT. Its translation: CASGPWTSGRSLGTGELFF.

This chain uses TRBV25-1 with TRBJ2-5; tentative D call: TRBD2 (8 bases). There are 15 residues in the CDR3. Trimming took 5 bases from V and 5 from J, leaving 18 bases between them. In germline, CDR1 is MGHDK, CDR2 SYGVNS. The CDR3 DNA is TGTGCCAGCAGTCTCCGGACTAGCAGGGGGGAGACCCAGTACTTC. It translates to CASSLRTSRGETQYF.

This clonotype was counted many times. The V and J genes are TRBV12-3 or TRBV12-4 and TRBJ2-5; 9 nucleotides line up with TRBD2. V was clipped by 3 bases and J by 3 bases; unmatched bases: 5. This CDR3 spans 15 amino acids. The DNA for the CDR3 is TGTGCCAGCAGTTTGCGGCGGGGGGGCAAAGAGACCCAGTACTTC. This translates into CASSLRRGGKETQYF.

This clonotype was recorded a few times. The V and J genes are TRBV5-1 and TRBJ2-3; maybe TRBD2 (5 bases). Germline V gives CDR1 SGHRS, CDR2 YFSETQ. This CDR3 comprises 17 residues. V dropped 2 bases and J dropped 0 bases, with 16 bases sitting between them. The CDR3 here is CASSFGPLGGSTDTQYF. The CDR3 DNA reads TGCGCCAGCAGCTTCGGTCCCTTGGGCGGGAGCACAGATACGCAGTATTTT.